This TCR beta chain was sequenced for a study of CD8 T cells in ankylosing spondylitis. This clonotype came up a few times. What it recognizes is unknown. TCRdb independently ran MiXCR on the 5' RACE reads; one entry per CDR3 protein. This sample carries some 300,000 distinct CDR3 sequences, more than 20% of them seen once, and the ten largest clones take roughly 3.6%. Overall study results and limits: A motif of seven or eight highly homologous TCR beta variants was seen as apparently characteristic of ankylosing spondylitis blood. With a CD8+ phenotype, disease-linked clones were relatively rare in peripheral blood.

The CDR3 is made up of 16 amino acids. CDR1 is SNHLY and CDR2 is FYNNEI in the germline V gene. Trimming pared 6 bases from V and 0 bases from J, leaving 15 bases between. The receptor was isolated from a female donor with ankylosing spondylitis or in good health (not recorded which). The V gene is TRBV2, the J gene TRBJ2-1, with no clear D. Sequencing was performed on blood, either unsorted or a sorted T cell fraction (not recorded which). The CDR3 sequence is CASRLEFRSSYNEQFF. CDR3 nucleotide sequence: TGTGCCAGCAGGCTCGAGTTTCGAAGCTCCTACAATGAGCAGTTCTTC.